The 16 T cell receptor beta chains below come from one sample, sequenced in a study of blood T cells in healthy people across ages. Next came a second PCR, run for about 6 to 12 cycles, which used a sample-barcoded 5' primer along with a J-beta primer mix. TCRdb re-derived calls from the 5' RACE reads in MiXCR, one entry per CDR3 protein. Among approximately 850,000 distinct CDR3 sequences listed, about 62% were seen once. Sequenced input: blood. Receptors were obtained from a man aged 25-45 years in good health.

The table lists this clonotype with a few counts. The V and J genes are TRBV2 and TRBJ2-2; perhaps TRBD2 as D (5 bases). The length of the CDR3 is 12 residues. CDR1 and CDR2 from the germline V gene are SNHLY and FYNNEI. V lost 5 bases and J lost 6, with 7 bases in between. The DNA of the CDR3 is TGTGCCAGCAGTCCGGACTCCGGGGAGCTGTTTTTT. This translates into CASSPDSGELFF.

The rearrangement uses TRBV13 and TRBJ2-3; 8 positions match TRBD2. The V and J ends lost 2 bases and 5 bases, in that order; junction bases with no gene match: 9. Per germline, CDR1 PRHDT and CDR2 FYEKMQ (reference sequence). The CDR3 extends over 16 amino acids. CDR3 region: CASSLLSGGGRDTQYF. The CDR3 DNA is TGTGCCAGCAGCTTATTGTCGGGGGGGGGTAGAGATACGCAGTATTTT.

This clonotype has a single count. The V gene is TRBV4-3, the J gene TRBJ2-3; 11 bases line up with TRBD2. Germline V lookup: CDR1 LGHNA, CDR2 YSLEER. The junction had 5 bases not matched to a gene; V was cut back by 0 bases and J by 6 bases. There are 16 residues in the CDR3. For the CDR3, the DNA is TGCGCCAGCAGCCAAGATAGCGGGAGGGCCGTGGATACGCAGTATTTT. It encodes CASSQDSGRAVDTQYF.

The rearrangement links TRBV28 to TRBJ2-7, with 7 bases that match TRBD1. This CDR3 region has 14 residues. Germline CDR1 and CDR2: MDHEN and SYDVKM. V was clipped by 8 bases and J by 0 bases; unmatched bases: 7. In DNA form, the CDR3 reads TGTGCCAGCCTCGGGACAGTCACCTCCTACGAGCAGTACTTC. It is translated as CASLGTVTSYEQYF.

This chain links TRBV29-1 with TRBJ2-5; D tentatively fits TRBD1 or TRBD2 (5 bases each). V dropped 5 bases and J dropped 5 bases, with 21 bases sitting between them. The germline V gene has CDR1 SQVTM and CDR2 ANQGSEA. This CDR3 contains 15 residues. CDR3 protein: CSVNRVGDDAETQYF. The CDR3 nucleotides read TGCAGCGTTAACCGTGTAGGGGACGACGCTGAGACCCAGTACTTC.

The V call is TRBV11-1, the J call TRBJ2-5; possible D gene TRBD1, 5 bases. Germline V gives CDR1 SGHAT, CDR2 FQDESV (reference sequence). Trimming removed 1 base from V and 5 bases from J, with 17 bases in between. The CDR3 spans 16 residues. CDR3 region: CASSLVRQIRFETQYF. The CDR3 DNA follows: TGTGCCAGCAGCTTAGTTAGACAGATACGTTTTGAGACCCAGTACTTC.

Many counts were recorded for this clonotype. The rearrangement uses TRBV7-2 and TRBJ1-2; 9 positions match TRBD1. The CDR3 has 14 residues. Germline V CDR1 and CDR2: SGHTA, FQGNSA. Trimming took 2 bases from V and 3 from J; bases not matched to a gene: 1. The CDR3 is CASSLTGGDYGYTF. DNA of the CDR3: TGTGCCAGCAGCTTAACAGGGGGCGACTATGGCTACACCTTC.

The chain joins TRBV20-1 to TRBJ2-7; 7 positions match TRBD1. The CDR3 consists of 15 residues. The V gene end was trimmed by 3 bases and the J gene end by 0 bases; junction bases not matched to a gene: 8. Looked up from germline, CDR1 is DFQATT and CDR2 is SNEGSKA (reference sequence). CDR3 residues: CSARAQGLGSYEQYF. The CDR3 bases are TGCAGTGCTAGGGCACAGGGGTTGGGCTCCTACGAGCAGTACTTC.

This clonotype has just a few counts. V gene TRBV20-1 combines with J gene TRBJ2-7; D gene uncertain. CDR1 is DFQATT and CDR2 is SNEGSKA in the germline V gene (reference sequence). There are 13 residues in the CDR3. The V and J ends lost 2 bases and 7 bases respectively, with 15 bases between them. The CDR3 nucleotides read TGCAGTGCTAGACCCATACCCTACAATGAGCAGTACTTC. Translating it yields CSARPIPYNEQYF.

V is TRBV5-5 and J is TRBJ2-7; D is possibly TRBD2 (6 bases). The V gene lost 2 bases and the J gene lost 4 bases, with 13 bases spanning the gap. This CDR3 is built from 14 residues. Germline values: CDR1 SGHKS, CDR2 YYEKEE (reference sequence). DNA of the CDR3: TGTGCCAGCAGCTTTTATCCGGGGGAGTACGAGCAGTACTTC. This translates into CASSFYPGEYEQYF.

This clonotype showed up just once. The chain is built from TRBV20-1 and TRBJ2-7, with D possibly matching TRBD1 (6 bases). The germline V gene encodes CDR1 DFQATT and CDR2 SNEGSKA (reference sequence). V was trimmed by 6 bases and J by 2 bases, leaving 14 bases between them. CDR3 length: 13 amino acids. The CDR3 loop reads CSAAPDSTYEQYF. CDR3 DNA: TGCAGTGCCGCACCGGACAGTACCTACGAGCAGTACTTC.

The chain employs TRBV7-2 and TRBJ2-7; D not resolved. Per the germline V gene, CDR1 is SGHTA and CDR2 is FQGNSA. This CDR3 spans 12 amino acids. V was clipped by 7 bases and J by 7 bases, with 14 bases between them. CDR3 amino acids: CASNLVGAEQYF. CDR3 in DNA: TGTGCCAGCAACCTTGTGGGCGCGGAGCAGTACTTC.

V and J are TRBV6-2 or TRBV6-3 and TRBJ2-1, with D perhaps given as TRBD1 or TRBD2 (5 bases each). CDR1 and CDR2 (germline): MNHEY, SVGEGT. This CDR3 is built from 15 residues. V was cut by 2 bases and J by 7 bases, with 15 bases left in between. CDR3 in DNA: TGTGCCAGCAGTTACGCCGGGACCCAAAAAAATGAGCAGTTCTTC. Its translation: CASSYAGTQKNEQFF.

On this clonotype: At one boundary the junction diverges from the germline segment, which might be a read error. The chain joins TRBV5-1 to TRBJ2-1; no reliable D call. The CDR3 runs 15 residues. Germline CDR1 is SGHRS and CDR2 is YFSETQ. The CDR3 loop reads CASSPAQVSYNGQFF. CDR3 DNA sequence: TGCGCCAGCAGCCCCGCTCAGGTCTCCTACAATGGGCAGTTCTTC.

A few counts support this clonotype. The chain couples TRBV12-3 or TRBV12-4 to TRBJ1-2; D is possibly TRBD1 (5 bases). The CDR3 has 14 residues. V gave up 7 bases and J gave up 5 bases, with 17 bases separating them. CDR3 sequence reads: CASTAALGGYGYTF. In DNA, the CDR3 is TGTGCCAGCACCGCTGCTCTCGGGGGGTATGGCTACACCTTC.

V gene TRBV24-1 combines with J gene TRBJ2-1; D gene unclear. Germline V gene lookup returns CDR1 KGHDR and CDR2 SFDVKD. CDR3 length: 13 residues. V was pared by 5 bases and J by 7 bases, with 11 bases between. CDR3: CATSVPPVNEQFF. The CDR3 DNA sequence: TGTGCCACCAGTGTGCCGCCCGTGAATGAGCAGTTCTTC.